Each of the 2 T cell receptor beta chains below was sequenced from the same sample in a study of cytomegalovirus exposure and HLA in healthy donors. The PCR had 60 Vbeta and 13 Jbeta primers. Only in-frame clones appear in the TCRdb table, and some are missing; sequencing was by immunoSEQ multiplex PCR. The sample carries tens of thousands of clones, 60% to 80% recorded once. Sequenced: PBMCs. These receptors were collected from a man aged 40-50 years in good health and CMV-seronegative.

As DNA, the CDR3 is TGTGCCATCAGTGTAAAGTATATGGCTCGGGACTTACTACTCCACGAGCAGTACTTC. Translating gives CAISVKYMARDLLLHEQYF. The chain uses TRBV10-3 and TRBJ2-7, with a weak D call TRBD2 (6 bases). CDR1 is ENHRY and CDR2 is SYGVKD in the germline V gene. Trimming removed 4 bases at V and 5 bases at J, with 30 bases between. CDR3 length: 19 amino acids.

The chain combines TRBV5-1 with TRBJ2-7; 7 bases align to TRBD1. Losses at the gene ends were 2 bases for V and 4 bases for J; bases not matched to a gene: 6. This CDR3 has 14 residues. Germline loops: CDR1 SGHRS, CDR2 YFSETQ. Here the CDR3 DNA reads TGCGCCAGCAGCTTAACAGGGGAACTATACGAGCAGTACTTC. Translated, it gives CASSLTGELYEQYF. The whole variable domain, filled in from reference TRBV5-1 and TRBJ2-7, reads KAGVTQTPRYLIKTRGQQVTLSCSPISGHRSVSWYQQTPGQGLQFLFEYFSETQRNKGNFPGRFSGRQFSNSRSEMNVSTLELGDSALYLCASSLTGELYEQYFGPGTRLTVT.